The clone carrying this TCR beta chain showed up just a few times. Germline CDR1 MNHEY, CDR2 SMNVEV (reference sequence). The trim removed 6 bases at V and 4 bases at J, leaving 7 bases unmatched. The CDR3 length is 14 residues. These data come from a study of T-cell reconstitution after alpha-beta-depleted transplantation in children. The library targeted TCRbeta and was prepared with unique molecular identifiers. TCRdb used MiXCR to reprocess the PCR reads, holding one entry per CDR3 protein. The top ten clones hold over 25% of a sample with about 1,000,000 distinct CDR3 sequences, 25% to 30% of them seen once.

The sample was PBMCs, mostly from graft donor cells, taken 360 days after TCRalphabeta/CD19-depleted stem cell transplant. V is TRBV27 and J is TRBJ1-1; 8 positions match TRBD1. This TCR was recovered from a boy less than two years old who had a stem cell transplant for SCID, so the T cells may come from the graft donor. The CDR3 loop is CASRHDRGFTEAFF. The CDR3 coding sequence is TGTGCCAGCAGACACGACAGGGGATTCACTGAAGCTTTCTTT.